The clone carrying this T cell receptor beta chain is medium-sized in the sample. The data derive from a study of CD8+ T cells in alopecia areata. Losses at the gene ends were 1 base for V and 8 bases for J; bases not matched to a gene: 4. This CDR3 spans 14 amino acids. In germline, CDR1 is MDHEN, CDR2 SYDVKM. Isolated RNA was reverse transcribed into cDNA used as the sequencing template. Assay: immunoSEQ multiplex PCR; the TCRdb copy retains only in-frame clones and omits some. The sample records about 23,000 clones, 40% to 65% being singletons. This chain uses TRBV28 with TRBJ1-3; 8 positions agree with TRBD1. The clonotype comes from a human donor with alopecia areata. The source material was NKG2D-high CD8+ T cells sorted from blood. CDR3 in amino acids: CASSLFQGAHTIYF. DNA for the CDR3: TGTGCCAGCAGTTTATTTCAGGGGGCACACACCATATATTTT.